This T cell receptor beta chain was sequenced during a study of cytomegalovirus exposure and HLA in healthy donors. Broader study findings: Upon later analysis, TCR association rates were observed to vary by HLA locus, being highest for DRB1 and lowest for HLA-C. Association of a missense DCLRE1C variant with TCR beta V- and J-gene trimming was reported in a later analysis.

The PCR used 60 Vbeta and 13 Jbeta primers. The data were produced by immunoSEQ multiplex PCR, yet TCRdb's version contains in-frame clones alone and is incomplete. In the table there are around 150,000 clones, roughly 84% of which are singletons. As for this clone: Its antigen is unknown.

The CDR3 covers 16 residues. V gave up 5 bases and J gave up 0 bases, with 16 bases separating them. Per germline, CDR1 PRHDT and CDR2 FYEKMQ (reference sequence). The TCR sequence derives from a man younger than 35 in good health and CMV-seropositive. This rearrangement joins TRBV13 to TRBJ1-1, with unresolved D. What was sequenced was PBMCs. The CDR3, as DNA: TGTGCCAGCAGCAGTTACGGGGAACTCATGAACACTGAAGCTTTCTTT. This gives the protein CASSSYGELMNTEAFF.